This T cell receptor (beta chain) was obtained from a study of memory CD4+ T cells and cytomegalovirus serostatus. On the study more broadly: Donors were healthy Belgian adults, under ten CMV seropositive and 24 seronegative.

Sequencing was performed with immunoSEQ multiplex PCR; in TCRdb, only in-frame clones are kept and a portion is missing. The sample has tens of thousands of clones; more than 60% are singletons. CDR1 is SQVTM, CDR2 ANQGSEA, per germline. The V gene end was trimmed by 6 bases and the J gene end by 3 bases; junction bases not matched to a gene: 8. The CDR3 length is 15 residues. Study-level findings and limits: Suggested: most of the CMV-linked TCR signature lies in CD4+ memory cells.

This clone was found once. Its antigen is not identified. The sort gate was single viable CD3+CD4+CD8-CD45RO+ cells for memory CD4+ T cells. Serostatus was set by detecting CMV pp150, pp28, p38, p52 IgG. The rearrangement uses TRBV29-1 and TRBJ2-7; 13 bases fit TRBD2. Sequencing was done on a sample of memory CD4+ T cells from blood. This clonotype originated in an adult in good health and CMV-seronegative. The CDR3 is CSVAPGTSGIYEQYF. DNA for the CDR3: TGCAGCGTAGCCCCAGGGACTAGCGGGATCTACGAGCAGTACTTC.